These 28 T cell receptor beta chains originate from one sample sequenced in a study of blood T cell repertoires in COVID-19. Data came from immunoSEQ multiplex PCR; TCRdb stores just in-frame clones and leaves some out. Of 260,000 or so clones in the sample, 88% are singletons; the top ten hold around 0.7%. The sequenced sample consisted of peripheral blood. Receptor source: a human donor in a cohort sampled during active COVID-19.

The V call is TRBV5-1, the J call TRBJ2-3; 8 positions agree with TRBD1. The CDR3 runs 16 residues. The J segment lost 2 bases and the V segment lost 4 bases, leaving 9 bases of the junction unmatched. Germline values: CDR1 SGHRS, CDR2 YFSETQ. The CDR3 is CASSRRAGGATDTQYF. CDR3 DNA sequence: TGCGCCAGCAGCCGTAGGGCAGGGGGCGCCACAGATACGCAGTATTTT.

J is TRBJ1-5 and V is TRBV3-1 (or the pseudogene TRBV3-2), with 10 positions matching TRBD1. Germline values: CDR1 LGHDT, CDR2 YNNKEL (reference sequence). V was clipped by 2 bases and J by 2 bases; unmatched bases: 3. The CDR3 spans 16 residues. CDR3 sequence: CASSQTGTGGNQPQHF. CDR3 DNA sequence: TGTGCCAGCAGCCAAACCGGGACAGGGGGCAATCAGCCCCAGCATTTT.

The chain employs TRBV7-8 and TRBJ1-4; a weak D match, TRBD1 (5 bases). The length of the CDR3 is 17 residues. V was trimmed by 5 bases and J by 9 bases, leaving 25 bases between them. Germline-derived CDR1 and CDR2 are SGHVS and FQNEAQ. The CDR3 DNA sequence: TGTGCCAGCAGCCCTAAGAGAGTCGGCCAGGGTGTACAAAAACTGTTTTTT. Its protein product is CASSPKRVGQGVQKLFF.

This clone was counted a few times. V and J are TRBV7-2 and TRBJ2-7, with D perhaps TRBD2 (6 bases). The CDR3 length is 16 residues. CDR1 and CDR2 from the germline V gene are SGHTA and FQGNSA. The V end lost 5 bases, the J end lost 2 bases, and 19 bases lay between the germline ends. The CDR3 sequence is CASSPSGTRGAYEQYF. The DNA of the CDR3 is TGTGCCAGCAGCCCGTCTGGGACTCGGGGAGCCTACGAGCAGTACTTC.

This chain uses TRBV5-6 with TRBJ1-2; the D gene is possibly TRBD1 (6 bases). From germline, CDR1 is SGHDT and CDR2 YYEEEE. CDR3 length: 14 residues. V gave up 3 bases and J gave up 4 bases, with 13 bases separating them. The CDR3, as DNA: TGTGCCAGCAGCTCTACAGGGCTCTTCTATGGCTACACCTTC. This gives the protein CASSSTGLFYGYTF.

The rearrangement joins TRBV28 to TRBJ1-4; D may be TRBD1 (6 bases). The germline V gene encodes CDR1 MDHEN and CDR2 SYDVKM. Trimming removed 7 bases at V and 8 bases at J, with 17 bases between. The length of the CDR3 is 14 residues. The CDR3, as DNA: TGTGCCAGCAACAGCGCAGGGGTTGGGGAAAAACTGTTTTTT. The encoded protein is CASNSAGVGEKLFF.

The chain recombines TRBV5-1 with TRBJ2-7; 9 nucleotides line up with TRBD1. Germline lookup yields CDR1 SGHRS and CDR2 YFSETQ. J gave up 5 bases and V 0 bases, and 3 bases lay outside the gene matches. The CDR3 loop spans 14 amino acids. Written as DNA, the CDR3 is TGCGCCAGCAGCTTGGAGGGACAGGGCCACGAGCAGTACTTC. This translates into CASSLEGQGHEQYF.

This chain uses TRBV30 with TRBJ2-4; D is possibly TRBD1 (6 bases). Germline assignment: CDR1 GTSNPN and CDR2 SVGIG (reference sequence). V was pared by 0 bases and J by 6 bases, with 9 bases between. This CDR3 has 13 residues. This CDR3 reads CAWSVQGGNIQYF. In DNA form, the CDR3 reads TGTGCCTGGAGTGTACAAGGGGGAAACATTCAGTACTTC.

This clone appeared a single time. In nucleotides, the CDR3 is TGTGCCAGCAGCTTGGCGGGACAGGGGACGGGCGAGCAGTACTTC. Protein product: CASSLAGQGTGEQYF. This chain uses TRBV5-4 with TRBJ2-7, with 10 bases fitting TRBD1. Unmatched junction bases numbered 6, after V lost 0 bases and J lost 6 bases. CDR1 and CDR2 from the germline V gene are SGHNT and YYREEE (reference sequence). The CDR3 length is 15 residues.

V and J are TRBV28 and TRBJ2-1; a weak D match, TRBD2 (5 bases). Germline V lookup: CDR1 MDHEN, CDR2 SYDVKM. This CDR3 is 12 amino acids long. Trimming left V 7 bases short and J 8 bases short, with 12 bases between. CDR3 in amino acids: CASTDQRDEQFF. The CDR3 coding sequence is TGTGCCAGCACGGACCAGAGGGATGAGCAGTTCTTC.

The rearrangement links TRBV7-3 to TRBJ2-3; 11 positions match TRBD2. Germline V gene data show CDR1 as SGHTA and CDR2 as FQGTGA. V lost 5 bases to trimming and J lost 4 bases; unmatched junction nucleotides: 8. This CDR3 contains 16 residues. The CDR3 sequence is CASSPRLAGSSDTQYF. The CDR3 nucleotides are TGTGCCAGCAGCCCGCGACTAGCGGGAAGTTCAGATACGCAGTATTTT.

The V call is TRBV7-2, the J call TRBJ2-7; D not resolved. CDR1 and CDR2 from the germline V gene are SGHTA and FQGNSA. Trimming pared 3 bases from V and 7 bases from J, leaving 7 bases between. CDR3 size: 11 residues. CDR3 residues: CASSLLMEQYF. The CDR3 nucleotides read TGTGCCAGCAGCTTGCTAATGGAGCAGTACTTC.

The gene calls are TRBV6-6 and TRBJ1-2; 7 bases agree with TRBD1. CDR1 and CDR2 from the germline V gene are MNHNY and SVGAGI (reference sequence). With V trimmed by 5 bases and J by 4 bases, 10 bases remained unmatched. The CDR3 has 15 amino acids. CDR3: CASSIRTGESYGYTF. The DNA of the CDR3 is TGTGCCAGCAGTATCCGGACAGGAGAATCCTATGGCTACACCTTC.

This clone was seen just once. The chain uses TRBV5-6 and TRBJ1-2, with a weak D call TRBD1 (5 bases). This CDR3 spans 13 amino acids. V was shortened by 1 base and J by 4 bases, with 8 bases between the two germline ends. CDR1 and CDR2 from the germline V gene are SGHDT and YYEEEE. In DNA form, the CDR3 reads TGTGCCAGCAGCTTGACGGACATCTATGGCTACACCTTC. Translating it yields CASSLTDIYGYTF.

This rearrangement joins TRBV27 to TRBJ2-4, with D possibly TRBD2 on 7 matching bases. Germline V gives CDR1 MNHEY, CDR2 SMNVEV (reference sequence). This CDR3 has 17 residues. Trimming pared 5 bases from V and 4 bases from J, leaving 21 bases between. For the CDR3, the DNA is TGTGCCAGCAGTCCCCGTGGGGGCGGGGGACGTAAAAACATTCAGTACTTC. Translation gives CASSPRGGGGRKNIQYF.

Only one count was recorded for this clone. V gene TRBV30 combines with J gene TRBJ1-3; D possibly corresponds to TRBD1 (6 bases). Germline loops: CDR1 GTSNPN, CDR2 SVGIG (reference sequence). The CDR3 loop spans 13 amino acids. Trimming pared 1 base from V and 4 bases from J, leaving 8 bases between. DNA for the CDR3: TGTGCCTGGAGTGCAGGGGTCGGAAACACCATATATTTT. Its translation is CAWSAGVGNTIYF.

The V gene is TRBV25-1, the J gene TRBJ2-2, with 7 bases matching TRBD1. The CDR3 covers 16 residues. The germline V gene has CDR1 MGHDK and CDR2 SYGVNS. The J segment lost 1 base and the V segment lost 7 bases, leaving 9 bases of the junction unmatched. The CDR3 region has the DNA TGTGCCAGCACCGGACGCCCAGGGGGGAACACCGGGGAGCTGTTTTTT. Translated, it gives CASTGRPGGNTGELFF.

V and J are TRBV7-9 and TRBJ2-3; the match to TRBD2 covers 8 bases. Looked up from germline, CDR1 is SEHNR and CDR2 is FQNEAQ (reference sequence). V lost 5 bases to trimming and J lost 2 bases; unmatched junction nucleotides: 9. The CDR3 has 16 amino acids. CDR3 DNA sequence: TGTGCCAGCAGCCCCCCGCTAGCGGGCACCACAGATACGCAGTATTTT. Translation: CASSPPLAGTTDTQYF. Together with reference TRBV7-9 and TRBJ2-3, the CDR3 gives the full variable domain: DTGVSQNPRHKITKRGQNVTFRCDPISEHNRLYWYRQTLGQGPEFLTYFQNEAQLEKSRLLSDRFSAERPKGSFSTLEIQRTEQGDSAMYLCASSPPLAGTTDTQYFGPGTRLTVL.

CDR3 protein: CASSQGQGIYGYTF. In DNA form, the CDR3 reads TGTGCCAGCAGCCAGGGACAGGGGATCTATGGCTACACCTTC. The rearrangement links TRBV3-1 (or the pseudogene TRBV3-2) to TRBJ1-2; 10 nucleotides agree with TRBD1. Trimming at V came to 3 bases and at J to 4 bases, leaving 2 bases not matched to a gene. From germline, CDR1 is LGHDT and CDR2 YNNKEL (reference sequence). This CDR3 is built from 14 residues.

The V and J genes are TRBV7-8 and TRBJ2-6; TRBD1 matches 9 bases. The V gene end was trimmed by 4 bases and the J gene end by 2 bases; junction bases not matched to a gene: 3. This CDR3 region has 16 residues. Germline V gives CDR1 SGHVS, CDR2 FQNEAQ. DNA for the CDR3: TGTGCCAGCAGCTCCCGGGACAGGGCTGGGGCCAACGTCCTGACTTTC. Amino acids: CASSSRDRAGANVLTF.

This chain connects TRBV10-3 to TRBJ2-7, with a weak D call TRBD2 (5 bases). From germline, CDR1 is ENHRY and CDR2 SYGVKD. The CDR3 has 14 amino acids. V dropped 2 bases and J dropped 2 bases, with 10 bases sitting between them. CDR3 amino acids: CAISETVGAYEQYF. For the CDR3, the DNA is TGTGCCATCAGTGAGACTGTCGGGGCCTACGAGCAGTACTTC.

This chain's CDR3 is CASSVQTEAFF. The CDR3 DNA reads as TGTGCCAGCAGTGTACAGACTGAAGCTTTCTTT. This chain connects TRBV21-1 to TRBJ1-1; the table's D call of TRBD1 was not tested on the DNA. TRBV21-1 is marked as a pseudogene. The CDR3 is 11 residues long.

The chain joins TRBV19 to TRBJ1-1, with D hard to call. Between the trimmed V and J ends, which lost 8 bases and 4 bases, there was a span of 14 bases. The germline CDR1 and CDR2 sequences are LNHDA and SQIVND (reference sequence). This CDR3 contains 13 residues. The CDR3 DNA sequence: TGTGCCAGTGGACTTTCCCGGGGCACTGAAGCTTTCTTT. Protein sequence: CASGLSRGTEAFF.

V usage is TRBV9 and J usage is TRBJ1-1, with 8 positions matching TRBD1. CDR1 is SGDLS and CDR2 is YYNGEE in the germline V gene. With 4 bases clipped from V and 3 bases from J, the junction kept 5 bases outside the gene matches. There are 14 residues in the CDR3. CDR3: CASSPTGGDTEAFF. CDR3 nucleotides: TGTGCCAGCAGCCCCACAGGGGGGGACACTGAAGCTTTCTTT.

The CDR3 nucleotides read TGTGCCAGCAACCCTATTGGACTTGGCACAGATACGCAGTATTTT. Translated, it gives CASNPIGLGTDTQYF. The genes are TRBV28 and TRBJ2-3; a possible D gene is TRBD2 (5 bases). V gave up 7 bases and J gave up 1 base, with 15 bases separating them. The germline gives CDR1 MDHEN, CDR2 SYDVKM. This CDR3 contains 15 residues.

The CDR3 DNA is TGTGCCAGCAGCCGTACAGGGATCCATGGCTACACCTTC. Its translation is CASSRTGIHGYTF. V gene TRBV6-5 combines with J gene TRBJ1-2; weak D call: TRBD1 (6 bases). Germline lookup yields CDR1 MNHEY and CDR2 SVGAGI. The CDR3 consists of 13 residues. Deletions cut 6 bases from V and 6 bases from J, with 14 bases between.

The chain combines TRBV9 with TRBJ1-2; unclear D gene. This CDR3 region has 12 residues. Looked up from germline, CDR1 is SGDLS and CDR2 is YYNGEE. V was trimmed by 0 bases and J by 8 bases, leaving 8 bases between them. In DNA form, the CDR3 reads TGTGCCAGCAGCGTAGGCAGGTCCGGCTACACCTTC. Its protein product is CASSVGRSGYTF.

V usage is TRBV2 and J usage is TRBJ2-7; D call uncertain. Trimming shortened V by 2 bases and J by 0 bases, and 8 bases separated the two germline ends. The CDR3 has 14 amino acids. Germline V CDR1 and CDR2: SNHLY, FYNNEI. CDR3 residues: CASSENRSSYEQYF. In DNA, the CDR3 is TGTGCCAGCAGTGAAAACCGCAGCTCCTACGAGCAGTACTTC.